This is a list of T cell receptor beta chains from one sample in a study of T cell changes during pregnancy in multiple sclerosis. Using immunoSEQ multiplex PCR, the repertoire was profiled, and TCRdb retains in-frame clones only, with some absent. The sample holds 45,000 to 55,000 clones, around 92% seen once. The input for sequencing was CD4+ T cells from peripheral blood mononuclear cells, taken after pregnancy. All receptors derive from a female donor in good health, enrolled as a control in a pregnancy study. CDR3s include the opening cysteine and the closing phenylalanine or tryptophan. Each record gives: J gene, CDR3 length, clone size, V gene, D gene, CDR3 DNA, CDR3 protein. A D gene is named only where the DNA matches it firmly. Clone sizes are given selectively: once, few, many, or a class where the clone is expanded.

TRBJ1-3 | 13 | . | TRBV6-5 | . | TGTGCCAGCAAAACAGGGTCTGGAAACACCATATATTTT | CASKTGSGNTIYF
TRBJ2-1 | 17 | . | TRBV18 | TRBD2 | TGTGCCAGCTCACCAAGTCTCGGGGGGGGCTCCTACAATGAGCAGTTCTTC | CASSPSLGGGSYNEQFF
TRBJ2-7 | 12 | once | TRBV28 | . | TGTGCCAGCTGCGGCAGGGGCTACGAGCAGTACTTC | CASCGRGYEQYF
TRBJ2-7 | 15 | . | TRBV4-2 | TRBD2 | TGTGCCAGCAGCCAGGGGACTAGCGGGGCTTACGAGCAGTACTTC | CASSQGTSGAYEQYF
TRBJ1-1 | 15 | once | TRBV28 | . | TGTGCCAGCAGTTTATTGGTCACGGGGGACACTGAAGCTTTCTTT | CASSLLVTGDTEAFF
TRBJ2-7 | 13 | . | TRBV18 | . | TGTGCCAGCTCACCGACTGCGGCCTACGAGCAGTACTTC | CASSPTAAYEQYF
TRBJ2-1 | 13 | . | TRBV11-2 | . | TGTGCCAGCAGTTACCGGAGCCGTCGGGAGCAGTTCTTC | CASSYRSRREQFF
TRBJ2-3 | 15 | . | TRBV19 | TRBD1 | TGTGCCAGTAGTATTACGGACAGGTACACAGATACGCAGTATTTT | CASSITDRYTDTQYF
TRBJ1-1 | 11 | few | TRBV7-9 | . | TGTGCCAGCGGGCAGGGCTCTGAAGCTTTCTTT | CASGQGSEAFF
TRBJ1-4 | 15 | . | TRBV4-2 | TRBD1 | TGTGCCAGCAGCCGAGCCGGGACAGGGGATGAAAAACTGTTTTTT | CASSRAGTGDEKLFF
TRBJ1-4 | 16 | . | TRBV25-1 | . | TGTGCCAGCAGTGAAACTGGAGGAGCAACTAATGAAAAACTGTTTTTT | CASSETGGATNEKLFF
TRBJ1-3 | 20 | . | TRBV28 | . | TGTGCCAGCAGTTTTCATGATTCCCTTAGGCAGAACATGGGCCGAAACACCATATATTTT | CASSFHDSLRQNMGRNTIYF
TRBJ1-2 | 16 | . | TRBV18 | . | TGTGCCAGCTCACCGGGTAAGGCGCCGCAGGACTATGGCTACACCTTC | CASSPGKAPQDYGYTF
TRBJ2-7 | 14 | . | TRBV15 | TRBD1 | TGTGCCACACGCCGGGACAGGGGTATATACGAGCAGTACTTC | CATRRDRGIYEQYF
TRBJ1-2 | 14 | . | TRBV7-9 | . | TGTGCCAGCAGCCTACAGGGACACGGCGATGGCTACACCTTC | CASSLQGHGDGYTF
TRBJ1-6 | 14 | . | TRBV5-6 | TRBD1 | TGTGCCAGCGCGCCGGGACAGTTCATCGCACCCCTCCACTTT | CASAPGQFIAPLHF
TRBJ1-4 | 15 | . | TRBV28 | . | TGTGCCAGCAGTTTCCGACAAGCAACTAATGAAAAACTGTTTTTT | CASSFRQATNEKLFF
TRBJ2-2 | 14 | . | TRBV10-3 | TRBD1 | TGTGCCATCAGTGAACAGGGGGCCTCCGGGGAGCTGTTTTTT | CAISEQGASGELFF
TRBJ1-6 | 14 | few | TRBV1 | . | TGCACCAGCAGATCTGACAGGGGCGGGTCACCCCTCCACTTT | CTSRSDRGGSPLHF
TRBJ2-2 | 14 | . | TRBV6-4 | TRBD2 | TGTGCCAGCAACAGCGGGGGTGGCACCGGGGAGCTGTTTTTT | CASNSGGGTGELFF
TRBJ1-2 | 14 | . | TRBV28 | . | TGTGCCAGCAGCCCCTCGGTCGTAAGTTATGGCTACACCTTC | CASSPSVVSYGYTF
TRBJ2-2 | 16 | . | TRBV18 | . | TGTGCCAGCTCACCATTTGGGGCAGGGAACACCGGGGAGCTGTTTTTT | CASSPFGAGNTGELFF
TRBJ2-2 | 15 | . | TRBV4-3 | . | TGCGCCAGCAGCCAAGAGATACAGGGCACCGGGGAGCTGTTTTTT | CASSQEIQGTGELFF
TRBJ2-2 | 15 | . | TRBV5-1 | . | TGCGCCAGCAGCTCCGGGACCCAGGGGACCGGGGAGCTGTTTTTT | CASSSGTQGTGELFF
TRBJ1-1 | 15 | . | TRBV9 | TRBD1 | TGTGCCAGCAGCCCCGAGGGGGCCGTGAACACTGAAGCTTTCTTT | CASSPEGAVNTEAFF
TRBJ2-2 | 16 | . | TRBV27 | TRBD1 | TGTGCCAGCAGTTTATCCTTCGGACAGGCTCCCGGGGAGCTGTTTTTT | CASSLSFGQAPGELFF
TRBJ1-1 | 14 | . | TRBV7-8 | . | TGTGCCAGCCGAAGGCAGGGATGGTACACTGAAGCTTTCTTT | CASRRQGWYTEAFF
TRBJ1-2 | 14 | once | TRBV2 | . | TGTGCCAGCAAGGGGGAAAGAAGAAACTATGGCTACACCTTC | CASKGERRNYGYTF
TRBJ1-1 | 12 | few | TRBV30 | . | TGTGCCTGGGGGTCAATGACTACTGAAGCTTTCTTT | CAWGSMTTEAFF
TRBJ1-1 | 15 | . | TRBV30 | . | TGTGCCTGGAGTGTAAAAGGGGTGACGAACACTGAAGCTTTCTTT | CAWSVKGVTNTEAFF
TRBJ2-5 | 16 | . | TRBV5-5 | . | TGTGCCAGCAGGTTGAACAGGGGAGGCGGCGTCGAGACCCAGTACTTC | CASRLNRGGGVETQYF
TRBJ2-2 | 16 | . | TRBV27 | . | TGTGCCAGCAGTCCCCGAGCTAGCTGGAACACCGGGGAGCTGTTTTTT | CASSPRASWNTGELFF
TRBJ2-3 | 12 | . | TRBV2 | TRBD2 | TGTGCCAGCAGCGGGGGGGCCAGTACGCAGTATTTT | CASSGGASTQYF
TRBJ2-7 | 18 | . | TRBV7-2 | . | TGTGCCAGCAGCTTAGTTAGGATTGGGGGCCCGATCTCCTACGAGCAGTACTTC | CASSLVRIGGPISYEQYF
TRBJ2-3 | 13 | . | TRBV27 | . | TGTGCCGCATTGTCTTTAGGCACAGATACGCAGTATTTT | CAALSLGTDTQYF
TRBJ1-2 | 12 | . | TRBV27 | . | TGTGCCAGCAGCCCCGGGGGGGGTGGCTACACCTTC | CASSPGGGGYTF
TRBJ2-1 | 14 | . | TRBV30 | TRBD2 | TGTGCCTGGGGACTAGCGGGGGGAAACGATGAGCAGTTCTTC | CAWGLAGGNDEQFF
TRBJ2-1 | 16 | . | TRBV6-6 | TRBD2 | TGTGCCAGCGATCCTCGCGGGGCTAGCGGGGGAAATGAGCAGTTCTTC | CASDPRGASGGNEQFF
TRBJ1-2 | 15 | . | TRBV7-9 | TRBD1 | TGTGCCAGCAGCCTACAGGGGAGCACTAACTATGGCTACACCTTC | CASSLQGSTNYGYTF
TRBJ1-1 | 16 | . | TRBV4-1 | TRBD1 | TGCGCCAGCAGCCAAGTTTACAGGGGGCGAGTAGCTGAAGCTTTCTTT | CASSQVYRGRVAEAFF
TRBJ2-5 | 12 | . | TRBV27 | TRBD1 | TGTGCCAGCAGGGGGACAGAAGAGACCCAGTACTTC | CASRGTEETQYF
TRBJ1-2 | 15 | once | TRBV19 | . | TGTGCCAGTAGTAGGCAATCGGAGCTCAACTATGGCTACACCTTC | CASSRQSELNYGYTF
TRBJ2-2 | 14 | once | TRBV28 | . | TGTGCCACCGGGGGAGGACTACCCACCGGGGAGCTGTTTTTT | CATGGGLPTGELFF
TRBJ1-5 | 12 | . | TRBV6-1 | . | TGTGCCAGCAGTGTCCTCAATCAGCCCCAGCATTTT | CASSVLNQPQHF
TRBJ2-7 | 12 | . | TRBV7-2 | . | TGTGCCAGCAGCTTCTGGCCTTACGAGCAGTACTTC | CASSFWPYEQYF
TRBJ1-5 | 14 | . | TRBV28 | . | TGTGCCAGCAGTCCCAGGACAGCATATCAGCCCCAGCATTTT | CASSPRTAYQPQHF
TRBJ2-1 | 15 | . | TRBV4-2 | . | TGTGCCAGCAGCCAAGACCTTCTACCCTACAATGAGCAGTTCTTC | CASSQDLLPYNEQFF
TRBJ1-4 | 16 | . | TRBV7-9 | TRBD1 | TGTGCCAGCAGCCGGACAGGAAGGACAACTAATGAAAAACTGTTTTTT | CASSRTGRTTNEKLFF
TRBJ1-2 | 14 | . | TRBV18 | . | TGTGCCAGCTCACCAGAGACTTTCGGGGATGGCTACACCTTC | CASSPETFGDGYTF
TRBJ2-2 | 15 | once | TRBV5-1 | . | TGCGCCAGCAGCCCCCGGACAGCGAACACCGGGGAGCTGTTTTTT | CASSPRTANTGELFF
TRBJ1-5 | 13 | once | TRBV18 | . | TGTGCCAGCTCACCCCCCCAGAATCAGCCCCAGCATTTT | CASSPPQNQPQHF
TRBJ1-2 | 14 | . | TRBV7-9 | . | TGTGCCAGCAGCTTAGTGGGTCCGGGCTATGGCTACACCTTC | CASSLVGPGYGYTF
TRBJ2-4 | 15 | . | TRBV4-3 | TRBD1 | TGCGCCAGCAGCCAAGGCAGGGGGCTGGGAAACATTCAGTACTTC | CASSQGRGLGNIQYF
TRBJ1-4 | 14 | . | TRBV7-9 | . | TGTGCCTCCCGTGGGGAACAGGGCTGGGAAAAACTGTTTTTT | CASRGEQGWEKLFF
TRBJ2-2 | 15 | once | TRBV9 | . | TGTGCCAGCAGCGGGACTCCACTGGGGACCGGGGAGCTGTTTTTT | CASSGTPLGTGELFF
TRBJ2-3 | 16 | . | TRBV6-1 | TRBD1 | TGTGCCAGCAGTGAAAGGGTGACAGGGGACACAGATACGCAGTATTTT | CASSERVTGDTDTQYF
TRBJ2-1 | 15 | . | TRBV10-3 | TRBD2 | TGTGCCATCAGTGGGGGGGGAGGTTATTACAATGAGCAGTTCTTC | CAISGGGGYYNEQFF
TRBJ2-1 | 15 | . | TRBV6-5 | TRBD2 | TGTGCCAGCAGCCCCCCAGGCGGGGGTTACAATGAGCAGTTCTTC | CASSPPGGGYNEQFF
TRBJ2-5 | 13 | . | TRBV5-1 | TRBD2 | TGCGCCAGCAGCTTGCTAGCGGAAGAGACCCAGTACTTC | CASSLLAEETQYF
TRBJ1-1 | 15 | . | TRBV5-1 | . | TGCGCCAGCAGCTTGGGGCTGCTCATGGACACTGAAGCTTTCTTT | CASSLGLLMDTEAFF